This TCR beta chain was retrieved from a study of blood T cell repertoires in COVID-19. Overall study context: The United States, Italy and Spain were the sources of the acute and convalescent COVID-19 samples. From T cells, B-cell-depleted T cells, or PBMCs came the material, which was cDNA or gDNA.

The length of the CDR3 is 18 residues. The germline V gene has CDR1 SEHNR and CDR2 FQNEAQ (reference sequence). With V trimmed by 0 bases and J by 1 base, 9 bases remained unmatched. Per the original methods: Amplifying reference gene primers gave estimates of nucleated cell counts. Sequenced by immunoSEQ multiplex PCR; TCRdb stores in-frame clones only, minus some. D and trimming were read from the DNA, whereas the V and J calls and clone size are those reported in that table. The sample carries some 120,000 clones, 65% to 85% recorded once. The clonotype comes from a man between 65 and 85 years old with acute or convalescent COVID-19. Source material: peripheral blood. The V call is TRBV7-9, the J call TRBJ1-1; 9 bases are a match to TRBD1. The CDR3 DNA sequence: TGTGCCAGCAGCTTAGCCTCCCGGACAGGGGAGTGGAACACTGAAGCTTTCTTT. Amino acids: CASSLASRTGEWNTEAFF.